This T cell receptor (beta chain) was profiled in a study of blood T cell repertoires in COVID-19. Study at large: Samples taken during acute and convalescent COVID-19 were collected in the United States, Italy and Spain. PBMCs, B-cell-depleted T cells, or T cells were the source of the cDNA or gDNA that made up the material.

The ends were cut back, 1 base at V and 0 bases at J, with 5 bases in the middle. The CDR3 consists of 15 residues. Germline assignment: CDR1 SGHRS and CDR2 YFSETQ. Original data processing: Amplified reference gene primers provided the basis for estimating nucleated cell counts. Profiling relied on immunoSEQ multiplex PCR, and the TCRdb table lists in-frame clones only, not all of them. V and J calls and clone size are copied from that table; D and trimming were computed from the DNA. The table lists about 120,000 clones, roughly 74% of them singletons, with around 5.9% in the top ten. The source of this sequence is a man aged 55 to 70 with acute or convalescent COVID-19. Sequencing was carried out using peripheral blood. This chain uses TRBV5-1 with TRBJ2-6, with no clear D. CDR3 sequence (DNA): TGCGCCAGCAGCTTGCAGAACTCTGGGGCCAACGTCCTGACTTTC. Protein sequence: CASSLQNSGANVLTF.